Listed here are 10 T cell receptor beta chains from one sample, sequenced in a study of cytomegalovirus exposure and HLA in healthy donors (dated by TCRdb to about 2017). Library preparation used the immunoSEQ multiplex PCR assay. Not all clones reach the TCRdb copy of this immuneACCESS table, which keeps in-frame sequences only. Checked studies attribute under half of the gap to unresolved V genes and leave the rest unexplained. This sample gives hundreds of thousands of clones in total; approximately 87% of them show up just once. In total, the top ten clones hold around 5.4% of the sample. Sequencing used PBMCs. The receptor source for this set is a young woman in good health and CMV-seronegative.

This chain joins TRBV28 and TRBJ1-5, with D possibly matching TRBD1 (6 bases). Trimming pared 6 bases from V and 1 base from J, leaving 19 bases between. CDR3 length: 17 amino acids. From germline, CDR1 is MDHEN and CDR2 SYDVKM. The CDR3 nucleotides read TGTGCCAGCAGCCCAAGGATCCGGGGGACAAGCAATCAGCCCCAGCATTTT. Its protein product is CASSPRIRGTSNQPQHF.

V gene TRBV9 combines with J gene TRBJ2-1; 7 bases are shared with TRBD2. The J segment lost 7 bases and the V segment lost 4 bases, leaving 17 bases of the junction unmatched. Germline CDR1 is SGDLS and CDR2 is YYNGEE. The CDR3 loop spans 17 amino acids. CDR3 protein: CASSLTPGSGTRNEQFF. Written as DNA, the CDR3 is TGTGCCAGCAGCCTGACCCCGGGGAGCGGGACCAGGAATGAGCAGTTCTTC.

The chain recombines TRBV6-1 with TRBJ1-1, with TRBD1 identical over 7 bases. CDR1 and CDR2 (germline): MNHNS, SASEGT. This CDR3 is built from 14 residues. V shed 2 bases and J 8 bases; nucleotides not matched to a gene: 8. The CDR3 sequence is CASSEKGGQSEAFF. The CDR3 DNA is TGTGCCAGCAGTGAAAAAGGGGGACAGTCAGAAGCTTTCTTT.

The chain couples TRBV28 to TRBJ1-3; D uncertain. CDR1 is MDHEN, CDR2 SYDVKM, per germline. CDR3 length equals 16 residues. V gave up 3 bases and J gave up 0 bases, with 12 bases separating them. The DNA for the CDR3 is TGTGCCAGCAGTTTTGTTGGTACCAACTCTGGAAACACCATATATTTT. Translated: CASSFVGTNSGNTIYF.

The chain links TRBV6-5 to TRBJ1-2; possibly TRBD1 for D (5 bases). This CDR3 contains 14 residues. The germline V gene has CDR1 MNHEY and CDR2 SVGAGI. Trimming shortened V by 5 bases and J by 4 bases, and 14 bases separated the two germline ends. CDR3 sequence reads: CASSPLGGSYGYTF. CDR3 nucleotide sequence: TGTGCCAGCAGTCCTCTGGGGGGGAGCTATGGCTACACCTTC.

The chain employs TRBV28 and TRBJ1-1; perhaps TRBD1 as D (6 bases). CDR3 length: 13 residues. The germline V gene encodes CDR1 MDHEN and CDR2 SYDVKM. The V gene lost 5 bases and the J gene lost 5 bases, with 12 bases spanning the gap. DNA of the CDR3: TGTGCCAGCAGTCAGGGGAGGGGTACTGAAGCTTTCTTT. Translation: CASSQGRGTEAFF.

This chain connects TRBV6-1 to TRBJ2-1, with 9 bases lining up with TRBD1. Per the germline V gene, CDR1 is MNHNS and CDR2 is SASEGT. V was clipped by 8 bases and J by 8 bases; unmatched bases: 10. The CDR3 runs 14 residues. CDR3 region: CASVSGTGNDEQFF. CDR3 sequence (DNA): TGTGCCAGCGTGTCCGGGACAGGGAACGATGAGCAGTTCTTC.

V gene TRBV19 combines with J gene TRBJ1-1; the match to TRBD1 covers 9 bases. The germline CDR1 and CDR2 sequences are LNHDA and SQIVND (reference sequence). V lost 7 bases and J lost 5; bases outside the gene matches: 14. This CDR3 comprises 16 residues. Here the CDR3 reads CASTKIHRDRETEAFF. CDR3 nucleotides: TGTGCCAGTACTAAAATTCACCGGGACAGGGAGACTGAAGCTTTCTTT.

A few counts support this clone. The gene calls are TRBV2 and TRBJ1-2; D is possibly TRBD1 (6 bases). Germline V CDR1 and CDR2: SNHLY, FYNNEI. V was shortened by 4 bases and J by 3 bases, with 9 bases between the two germline ends. This CDR3 spans 13 amino acids. CDR3 coding DNA: TGTGCCAGCAGTGGGACAGCACACTATGGCTACACCTTC. Amino acids: CASSGTAHYGYTF.

The sample holds a few counts of this clone. The V gene is TRBV6-4, the J gene TRBJ1-2, with 8 bases lining up with TRBD1. The CDR3 extends over 16 amino acids. Germline CDR1 and CDR2: MRHNA and SNTAGT. The V segment lost 6 bases and the J segment 4 bases; nucleotides outside the gene matches: 13. The CDR3 DNA reads TGTGCCAGCAGCCCTACGGGACAGGAGGGGGGCTATGGCTACACCTTC. It translates to CASSPTGQEGGYGYTF.